The clone carrying this T cell receptor beta chain showed up many times. Antigen unknown. The data belong to a study of T-cell reconstitution after alpha-beta-depleted transplantation in children. General observations from the study: Once a year had passed after transplant, T-cell counts and diversity came mostly from newly produced T cells. There were some patients whose high TCRbeta diversity at day 60 came from surviving recipient T cells and thymic progenitors. Several hundred rapidly expanded clones from non-depleted graft cells reportedly supplied alpha-beta T cells about two months post-transplant.

Trimming took off 0 bases at V and 5 bases at J, with 13 bases between the two ends. Germline V lookup: CDR1 SQVTM, CDR2 ANQGSEA. There are 14 residues in the CDR3. Preparation of the TCRbeta library involved a method that used unique molecular identifiers. TCRdb reanalysed the PCR reads using MiXCR and keeps one entry per CDR3 protein. Here the sample spans fewer than 350,000 distinct CDR3 sequences, under 14% being singletons. The material was peripheral blood, obtained 180 days after TCRalphabeta/CD19-depleted stem cell transplant. The rearrangement uses TRBV29-1 and TRBJ1-1, with no clear D. The receptor was derived from a male patient aged 2 to 10 who had a stem cell transplant for chronic granulomatous disease, so the T cells may come from the graft donor. The CDR3 reads CSVEDTGKKTEAFF. CDR3 in DNA: TGCAGCGTTGAAGATACCGGGAAGAAGACTGAAGCTTTCTTT.